These 22 T cell receptor beta chains were sequenced from one sample in a study of cytomegalovirus exposure and HLA in healthy donors (dated by TCRdb to 2016 to 2017). Libraries were prepared through the immunoSEQ multiplex PCR assay. For the multiplex PCR, a mixture combining 60 forward primers for TCR Vbeta segments and 13 reverse primers for TCR Jbeta segments was used. The table was pulled from immuneACCESS by TCRdb, which kept in-frame rearrangements only. Such tables lose some clones; where checked, under half of the loss comes from unresolved V genes, and the rest has no known cause. For this sample there are 100,000 to 150,000 clones; 74% appear just once. The top ten clones comprise under 5% of the sample. The sample was PBMCs. The receptors were sampled from a man aged 35 to 55 in good health and CMV-seropositive.

The rearrangement links TRBV4-2 to TRBJ1-1; D is uncertain. V lost 1 base and J lost 1, with 7 bases in between. Germline V lookup: CDR1 LGHNA, CDR2 YNFKEQ. The CDR3 runs 14 residues. This CDR3 reads CASSQVAPNTEAFF. DNA for the CDR3: TGTGCCAGCAGCCAAGTGGCCCCGAACACTGAAGCTTTCTTT.

This clone was counted once. This chain uses TRBV7-9 with TRBJ1-1, with 9 bases that match TRBD1. This CDR3 spans 15 amino acids. V gave up 2 bases and J gave up 3 bases; unmatched junction bases: 4. The V gene's germline CDR1 is SEHNR and CDR2 FQNEAQ (reference sequence). The CDR3 protein is CASSLTGQGDTEAFF. CDR3 DNA: TGTGCCAGCAGCTTAACGGGACAGGGAGACACTGAAGCTTTCTTT.

The genes are TRBV7-2 and TRBJ2-2; TRBD2 matches at 14 bases. Germline CDR1 reads SGHTA; CDR2 reads FQGNSA. This CDR3 is built from 19 residues. V was pared by 5 bases and J by 0 bases, with 8 bases of the junction left unmatched. The CDR3 sequence is CASSPRLAGGASNTGELFF. The CDR3 DNA is TGTGCCAGCAGCCCGAGACTAGCGGGAGGGGCTTCGAACACCGGGGAGCTGTTTTTT.

The rearrangement uses TRBV7-8 and TRBJ2-7; TRBD1 aligns across 9 bases. Trimming took 4 bases from V and 5 from J; bases not matched to a gene: 9. The germline V gene encodes CDR1 SGHVS and CDR2 FQNEAQ. This CDR3 has 15 residues. The CDR3 DNA reads TGTGCCAGCAGCTCCGGGACAGGGTTGATCCACGAGCAGTACTTC. Amino acids: CASSSGTGLIHEQYF.

The V and J genes are TRBV5-1 and TRBJ2-1, with 11 bases matching TRBD2. The CDR3 contains 19 residues. V dropped 4 bases and J dropped 1; count of bases not matched to a gene: 13. Germline lookup yields CDR1 SGHRS and CDR2 YFSETQ. CDR3 in amino acids: CASSTSGTSGESSYNEQFF. CDR3 bases: TGCGCCAGCAGCACCTCCGGGACTAGCGGTGAGTCGTCCTACAATGAGCAGTTCTTC.

The chain joins TRBV5-4 to TRBJ2-5; maybe TRBD2 (7 bases). Trimming took 4 bases from V and 3 from J, leaving 25 bases between them. The germline gives CDR1 SGHNT, CDR2 YYREEE (reference sequence). This CDR3 has 18 amino acids. CDR3 sequence: CASSAPTGDGGRKETQYF. CDR3 DNA sequence: TGTGCCAGCAGCGCCCCTACCGGCGACGGGGGGCGAAAAGAGACCCAGTACTTC.

The chain joins TRBV4-1 to TRBJ2-7; D is unresolved. The CDR3 is 13 amino acids. Trimming stripped 1 base from V and 3 bases from J, with 7 bases between. CDR1 is MGHRA, CDR2 YSYEKL, per germline. The chain's CDR3 is CASSQVPGYEQYF. CDR3 DNA: TGCGCCAGCAGCCAAGTGCCAGGCTACGAGCAGTACTTC.

V and J are TRBV6-1 and TRBJ2-7, with D hard to call. Per the germline V gene, CDR1 is MNHNS and CDR2 is SASEGT. The CDR3 consists of 14 residues. The ends were cut back, 1 base at V and 3 bases at J, with 10 bases in the middle. Written as DNA, the CDR3 is TGTGCCAGCAGTGAAGGGCCAGTAATCTACGAGCAGTACTTC. Translation: CASSEGPVIYEQYF.

This clone was seen more than once but under ten times. This rearrangement joins TRBV5-1 to TRBJ2-5, with D possibly matching TRBD2 (7 bases). Per germline, CDR1 SGHRS and CDR2 YFSETQ. This CDR3 region has 15 residues. Trimming stripped 1 base from V and 6 bases from J, with 16 bases between. The CDR3 DNA reads as TGCGCCAGCAGCTTGCAGGACGGGGGGCATAAGACCCAGTACTTC. Translated, it gives CASSLQDGGHKTQYF.

The CDR3 reads CASSQKGDYGYTF. The CDR3, as DNA: TGTGCCAGCAGCCAAAAGGGGGACTATGGCTACACCTTC. V is TRBV16 and J is TRBJ1-2; tentative D call: TRBD1 (6 bases). V gave up 2 bases and J gave up 3 bases, with 7 bases separating them. This CDR3 spans 13 amino acids. The germline V gene encodes CDR1 KGHSY and CDR2 FQNENV.

This clone has a handful of counts. The chain links TRBV10-3 to TRBJ2-3; 8 nucleotides align to TRBD2. The V gene's germline CDR1 is ENHRY and CDR2 SYGVKD. The V segment lost 6 bases and the J segment 0 bases; nucleotides outside the gene matches: 8. CDR3 length: 16 amino acids. For the CDR3, the DNA is TGTGCCATCAGGTTCACTAGCGGCCTAAGCACAGATACGCAGTATTTT. Encoded protein: CAIRFTSGLSTDTQYF.

This clone was counted a few times. The chain has TRBV30 and TRBJ1-5; TRBD1 aligns across 8 bases. The length of the CDR3 is 14 residues. CDR1 and CDR2 from the germline V gene are GTSNPN and SVGIG (reference sequence). The ends lost 4 bases at V and 7 bases at J; junction bases unmatched: 9. CDR3 sequence: CAWTTQGARQPQHF. The CDR3 bases are TGTGCCTGGACTACCCAGGGGGCAAGGCAGCCCCAGCATTTT.

The chain couples TRBV29-1 to TRBJ1-4, with D possibly matching TRBD1 (6 bases). The germline gives CDR1 SQVTM, CDR2 ANQGSEA. This CDR3 spans 13 amino acids. V dropped 5 bases and J dropped 8 bases, with 15 bases sitting between them. The CDR3 protein is CSVQQGVGEKLFF. Written as DNA, the CDR3 is TGCAGCGTTCAACAGGGCGTTGGAGAAAAACTGTTTTTT.

The chain has TRBV5-5 and TRBJ1-6; 9 bases map to TRBD1. The CDR3 contains 15 residues. In germline, CDR1 is SGHKS, CDR2 YYEKEE (reference sequence). The V gene end was trimmed by 3 bases and the J gene end by 7 bases; junction bases not matched to a gene: 5. CDR3 DNA sequence: TGTGCCAGCAGCTCAGGGACAGGGTACAATTCACCCCTCCACTTT. It codes for CASSSGTGYNSPLHF.

The chain joins TRBV7-8 to TRBJ2-1; 9 nucleotides agree with TRBD2. With V trimmed by 6 bases and J by 4 bases, 16 bases remained unmatched. The CDR3 has 18 amino acids. In germline, CDR1 is SGHVS, CDR2 FQNEAQ. The chain's CDR3 is CASRPSRTTSGYYNEQFF. In nucleotides, the CDR3 is TGTGCCAGCAGACCCTCCCGGACCACTAGCGGGTATTACAATGAGCAGTTCTTC.

V is TRBV5-6 and J is TRBJ1-2, with TRBD1 as a possible D gene (5 bases). This CDR3 contains 16 residues. Germline-derived CDR1 and CDR2 are SGHDT and YYEEEE. V was cut by 6 bases and J by 4 bases, with 22 bases left in between. The CDR3 bases are TGTGCCAGCACCGACCTTCAGGGTCCAGTCCTCTATGGCTACACCTTC. Amino acids: CASTDLQGPVLYGYTF.

This clone has a handful of counts. The chain is built from TRBV2 and TRBJ2-7, with D hard to call. V was trimmed by 10 bases and J by 0 bases, leaving 7 bases between them. Germline values: CDR1 SNHLY, CDR2 FYNNEI. The CDR3 totals 11 residues. The DNA for the CDR3 is TGTGCCATTCTAGACTCCTACGAGCAGTACTTC. Translating gives CAILDSYEQYF.

The J gene is TRBJ2-1, the V gene TRBV27, with TRBD2 matching over 14 bases. Trimming removed 5 bases from V and 7 bases from J; junction bases left unmatched: 4. CDR3 length: 15 residues. Germline-derived CDR1 and CDR2 are MNHEY and SMNVEV (reference sequence). The CDR3 region is CASSIGTSGGNEQFF. The CDR3 DNA follows: TGTGCCAGCAGTATAGGGACTAGCGGGGGAAATGAGCAGTTCTTC.

In this sample, this clone turned up a few times. The chain combines TRBV10-2 with TRBJ1-3, with unresolved D. This CDR3 is 13 amino acids long. Germline values: CDR1 WSHSY, CDR2 SAAADI. Trimming shortened V by 6 bases and J by 3 bases, and 9 bases separated the two germline ends. DNA for the CDR3: TGCGCCAGCAGGGGCGCAGGTGGAAACACCATATATTTT. Encoded protein: CASRGAGGNTIYF.

V and J are TRBV5-1 and TRBJ2-5; 12 positions agree with TRBD2. Trimming at V came to 0 bases and at J to 2 bases, leaving 5 bases not matched to a gene. Germline assignment: CDR1 SGHRS and CDR2 YFSETQ. This CDR3 has 17 amino acids. DNA of the CDR3: TGCGCCAGCAGCTTGGTGACTAGCGGGAGCCGTCAAGAGACCCAGTACTTC. It translates to CASSLVTSGSRQETQYF. Full variable domain (missing parts from reference TRBV5-1 and TRBJ2-5): KAGVTQTPRYLIKTRGQQVTLSCSPISGHRSVSWYQQTPGQGLQFLFEYFSETQRNKGNFPGRFSGRQFSNSRSEMNVSTLELGDSALYLCASSLVTSGSRQETQYFGPGTRLLVL.

The chain uses TRBV27 and TRBJ2-5, with a tentative D call TRBD1 (6 bases). Trimming cost V 9 bases and J 1 base, with 15 bases left between them. This CDR3 contains 14 residues. Germline V gene lookup returns CDR1 MNHEY and CDR2 SMNVEV (reference sequence). The CDR3 loop is CASRRGGPQETQYF. Written as DNA, the CDR3 is TGTGCCAGTAGACGTGGGGGCCCCCAAGAGACCCAGTACTTC.

The chain joins TRBV27 to TRBJ2-3; D is perhaps TRBD2 (5 bases). Germline CDR1 reads MNHEY; CDR2 reads SMNVEV (reference sequence). The CDR3 is made up of 13 amino acids. Trimming shortened V by 11 bases and J by 2 bases, and 14 bases separated the two germline ends. CDR3 nucleotides: TGTGCCGTAGGAGGACCGTACACAGATACGCAGTATTTT. Protein product: CAVGGPYTDTQYF.